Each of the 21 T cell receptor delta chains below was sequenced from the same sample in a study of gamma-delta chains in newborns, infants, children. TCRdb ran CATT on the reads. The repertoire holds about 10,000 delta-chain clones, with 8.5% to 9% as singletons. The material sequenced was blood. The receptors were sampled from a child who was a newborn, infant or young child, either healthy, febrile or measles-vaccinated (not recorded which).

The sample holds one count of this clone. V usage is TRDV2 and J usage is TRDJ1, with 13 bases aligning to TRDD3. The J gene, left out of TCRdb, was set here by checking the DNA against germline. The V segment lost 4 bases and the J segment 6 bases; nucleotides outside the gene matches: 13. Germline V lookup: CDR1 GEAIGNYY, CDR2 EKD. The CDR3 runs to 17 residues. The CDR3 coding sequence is TGTGCCTGTGATAGTATACTGGGGGATACGGAAGGTAATAAACTCATCTTT. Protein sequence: CACDSILGDTEGNKLIF.

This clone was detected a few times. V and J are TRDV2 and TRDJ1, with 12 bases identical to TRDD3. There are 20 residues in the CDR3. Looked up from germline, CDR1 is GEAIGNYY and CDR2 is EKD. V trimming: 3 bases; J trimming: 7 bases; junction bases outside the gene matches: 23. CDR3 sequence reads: CACDPVGSLGDTGSVAKLIF. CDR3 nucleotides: TGTGCCTGTGACCCCGTTGGGAGCCTGGGGGATACGGGGTCGGTGGCTAAACTCATCTTT.

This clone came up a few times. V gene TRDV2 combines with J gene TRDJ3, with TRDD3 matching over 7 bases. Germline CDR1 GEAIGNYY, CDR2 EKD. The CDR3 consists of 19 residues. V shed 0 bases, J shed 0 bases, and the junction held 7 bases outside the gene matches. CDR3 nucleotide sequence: TGTGCCTGTGACACCTTGGGGGACACCAGCTCCTGGGACACCCGACAGATGTTTTTC. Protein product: CACDTLGDTSSWDTRQMFF.

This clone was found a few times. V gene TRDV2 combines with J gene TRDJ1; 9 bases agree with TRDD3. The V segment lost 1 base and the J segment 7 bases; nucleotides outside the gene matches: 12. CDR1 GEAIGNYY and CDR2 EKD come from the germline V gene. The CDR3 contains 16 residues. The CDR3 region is CACDTLGEITRGKLIF. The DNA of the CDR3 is TGTGCCTGTGACACACTGGGGGAAATAACGCGGGGTAAACTCATCTTT.

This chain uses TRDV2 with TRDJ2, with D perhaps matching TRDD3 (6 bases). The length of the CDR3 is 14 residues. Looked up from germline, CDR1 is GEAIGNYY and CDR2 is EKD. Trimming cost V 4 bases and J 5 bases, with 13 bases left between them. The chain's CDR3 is CACDGLGLTAQLFF. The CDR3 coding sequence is TGTGCCTGTGATGGACTGGGACTCACAGCACAACTCTTCTTT.

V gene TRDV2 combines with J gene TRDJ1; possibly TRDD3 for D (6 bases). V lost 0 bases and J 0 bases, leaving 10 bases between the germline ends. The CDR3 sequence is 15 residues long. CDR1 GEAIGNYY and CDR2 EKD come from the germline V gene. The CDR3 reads CACDTVGVDTDKLIF. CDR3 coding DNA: TGTGCCTGTGACACCGTGGGGGTCGACACCGATAAACTCATCTTT.

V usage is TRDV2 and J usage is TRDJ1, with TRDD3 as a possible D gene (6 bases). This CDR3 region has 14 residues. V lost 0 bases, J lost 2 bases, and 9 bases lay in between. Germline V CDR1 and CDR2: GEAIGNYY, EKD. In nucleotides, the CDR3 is TGTGCCTGTGACACCTGGGGGTCGACCGATAAACTCATCTTT. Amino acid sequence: CACDTWGSTDKLIF.

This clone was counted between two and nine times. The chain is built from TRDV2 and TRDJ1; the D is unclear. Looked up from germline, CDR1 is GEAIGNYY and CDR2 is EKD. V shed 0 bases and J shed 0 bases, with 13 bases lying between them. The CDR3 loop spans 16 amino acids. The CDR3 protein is CACDTVDLLYTDKLIF. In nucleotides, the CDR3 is TGTGCCTGTGACACCGTTGACTTGCTGTACACCGATAAACTCATCTTT.

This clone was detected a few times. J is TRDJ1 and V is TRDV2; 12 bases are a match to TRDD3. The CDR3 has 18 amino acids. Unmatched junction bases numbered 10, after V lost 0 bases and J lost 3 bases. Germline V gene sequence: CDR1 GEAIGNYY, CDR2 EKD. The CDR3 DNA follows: TGTGCCTGTGACACCTTACTGGGGGATACCTCGTTTTCCGATAAACTCATCTTT. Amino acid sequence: CACDTLLGDTSFSDKLIF.

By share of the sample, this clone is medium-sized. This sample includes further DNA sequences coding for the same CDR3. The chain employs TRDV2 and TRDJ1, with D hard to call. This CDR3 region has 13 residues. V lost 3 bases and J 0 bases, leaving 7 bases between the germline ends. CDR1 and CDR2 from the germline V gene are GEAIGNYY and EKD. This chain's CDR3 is CACDPLDTDKLIF. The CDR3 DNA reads TGTGCCTGTGACCCCCTAGACACCGATAAACTCATCTTT.

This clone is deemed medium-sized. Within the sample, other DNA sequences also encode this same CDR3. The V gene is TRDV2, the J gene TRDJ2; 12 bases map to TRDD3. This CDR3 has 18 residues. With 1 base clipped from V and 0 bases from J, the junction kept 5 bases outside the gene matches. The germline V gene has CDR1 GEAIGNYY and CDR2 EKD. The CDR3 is CACDTLLGDTSLTAQLFF. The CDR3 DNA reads TGTGCCTGTGACACACTACTGGGGGATACATCTTTGACAGCACAACTCTTCTTT.

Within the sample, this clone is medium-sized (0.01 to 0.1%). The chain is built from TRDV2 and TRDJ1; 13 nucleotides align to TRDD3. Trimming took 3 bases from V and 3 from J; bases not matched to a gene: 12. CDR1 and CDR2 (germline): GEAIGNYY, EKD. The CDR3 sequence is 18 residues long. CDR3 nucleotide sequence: TGTGCCTGTGACGCTTTACTGGGGGATACGCGGCTGGCCGATAAACTCATCTTT. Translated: CACDALLGDTRLADKLIF.

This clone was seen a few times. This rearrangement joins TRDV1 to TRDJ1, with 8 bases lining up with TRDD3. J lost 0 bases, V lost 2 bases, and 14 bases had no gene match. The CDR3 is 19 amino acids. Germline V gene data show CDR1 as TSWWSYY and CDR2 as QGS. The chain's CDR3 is CALGEWSNWGAEYTDKLIF. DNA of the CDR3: TGTGCTCTTGGGGAATGGTCCAACTGGGGGGCTGAATACACCGATAAACTCATCTTT.

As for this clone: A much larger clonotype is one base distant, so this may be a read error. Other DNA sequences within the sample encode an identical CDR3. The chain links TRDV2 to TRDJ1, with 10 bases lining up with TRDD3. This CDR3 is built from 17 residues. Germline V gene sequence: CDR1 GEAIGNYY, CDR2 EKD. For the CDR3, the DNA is TGTGCCTGCCAAGAACTGGGGGATCGTTCGTACACTGATAAACTCATCTTT. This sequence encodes CACQELGDRSYTDKLIF.

The CDR3 bases are TGTGCCTGTGATGGGCTAGGGGGGTCCAACACCGATAAACTCATCTTT. Translating it yields CACDGLGGSNTDKLIF. The V call is TRDV2, the J call TRDJ1; maybe TRDD3 (5 bases). The V end lost 4 bases, the J end lost 0 bases, and 17 bases lay between the germline ends. Germline assignment: CDR1 GEAIGNYY and CDR2 EKD. The CDR3 is 16 amino acids.

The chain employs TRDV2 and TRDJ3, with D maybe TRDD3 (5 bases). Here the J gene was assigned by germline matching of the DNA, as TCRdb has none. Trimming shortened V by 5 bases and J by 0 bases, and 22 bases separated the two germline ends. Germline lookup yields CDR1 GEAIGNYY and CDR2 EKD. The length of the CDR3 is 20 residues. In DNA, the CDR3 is TGTGCCTGTGTCGCTATACCGGGGGGGCTCAGCTCCTGGGACACCCGACAGATGTTTTTC. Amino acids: CACVAIPGGLSSWDTRQMFF.

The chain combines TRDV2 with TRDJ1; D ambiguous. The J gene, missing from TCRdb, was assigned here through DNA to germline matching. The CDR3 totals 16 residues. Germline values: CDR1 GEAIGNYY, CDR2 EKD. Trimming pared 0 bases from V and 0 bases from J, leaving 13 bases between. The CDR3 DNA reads TGTGCCTGTGACACCGTTGAAACACCGTACACCGATAAACTCATCTTT. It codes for CACDTVETPYTDKLIF.

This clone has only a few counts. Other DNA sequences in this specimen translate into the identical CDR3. CDR3: CACDSLGDTRDTDKLIF. The CDR3, as DNA: TGTGCCTGTGACTCGCTGGGGGATACGCGGGACACCGATAAACTCATCTTT. The V call is TRDV2, the J call TRDJ1, with TRDD3 matching over 12 bases. This CDR3 spans 17 amino acids. The ends lost 3 bases at V and 0 bases at J; junction bases unmatched: 7. Germline V CDR1 and CDR2: GEAIGNYY, EKD.

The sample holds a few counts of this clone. CDR3 loop: CALGELKIPYWGIPFKGTAQLFF. The CDR3 nucleotides are TGTGCTCTTGGGGAACTCAAGATTCCCTACTGGGGGATACCCTTTAAGGGGACAGCACAACTCTTCTTT. The chain carries TRDV1 and TRDJ2, with 12 bases lining up with TRDD3. This CDR3 is built from 23 residues. Germline assignment: CDR1 TSWWSYY and CDR2 QGS. J was trimmed by 4 bases and V by 0 bases; bases with no gene match: 21.

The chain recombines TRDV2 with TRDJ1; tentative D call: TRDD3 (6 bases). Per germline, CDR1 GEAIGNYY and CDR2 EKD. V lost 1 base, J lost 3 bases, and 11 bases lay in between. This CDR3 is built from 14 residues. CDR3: CACDTMGAADKLIF. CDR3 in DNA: TGTGCCTGTGACACGATGGGGGCTGCCGATAAACTCATCTTT.

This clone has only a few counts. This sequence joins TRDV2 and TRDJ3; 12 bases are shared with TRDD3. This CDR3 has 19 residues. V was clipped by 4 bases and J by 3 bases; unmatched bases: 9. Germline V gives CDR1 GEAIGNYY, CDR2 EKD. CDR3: CACEYAGGYAGWDTRQMFF. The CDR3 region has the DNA TGTGCCTGTGAGTACGCTGGGGGATACGCCGGCTGGGACACCCGACAGATGTTTTTC.